The 8 T cell receptor beta chains in this list originate from one sample, sequenced in a study of PD-L1 blockade in urothelial cancer. Time point noted: pretreatment peripheral blood. The table came from immunoSEQ multiplex PCR; TCRdb's copy has only in-frame clones and leaves some out. The data hold 30,000 to 40,000 clones, with 82% observed a single time. The material was PBMCs, obtained around atezolizumab (anti-PD-L1) treatment. These receptors originate from a man aged 55 to 70 with urothelial cancer.

The chain employs TRBV6-4 and TRBJ2-1; the D gene is possibly TRBD1 (5 bases). The CDR3 extends over 13 amino acids. V was clipped by 4 bases and J by 6 bases, with 10 bases between them. CDR1 and CDR2 (germline): MRHNA, SNTAGT. The CDR3 DNA sequence: TGTGCCAGCAGTGCGCAGGGCGGCAATGAGCAGTTCTTC. It encodes CASSAQGGNEQFF.

V is TRBV19 and J is TRBJ2-1; a possible D gene is TRBD2 (5 bases). Per the germline V gene, CDR1 is LNHDA and CDR2 is SQIVND (reference sequence). Trimming stripped 9 bases from V and 0 bases from J, with 12 bases between. The CDR3 sequence is 14 residues long. The CDR3 DNA follows: TGTGCCAGCGGGGTGCGGAGCTCCTACAATGAGCAGTTCTTC. This codes for CASGVRSSYNEQFF. The full variable domain, rest sourced from reference TRBV19 and TRBJ2-1, is DGGITQSPKYLFRKEGQNVTLSCEQNLNHDAMYWYRQDPGQGLRLIYYSQIVNDFQKGDIAEGYSVSREKKESFPLTVTSAQKNPTAFYLCASGVRSSYNEQFFGPGTRLTVL.

The chain links TRBV7-3 to TRBJ1-1; D possibly corresponds to TRBD1 (5 bases). Germline V gene lookup returns CDR1 SGHTA and CDR2 FQGTGA. Deletions cut 2 bases from V and 5 bases from J, with 9 bases between. CDR3 length equals 13 residues. CDR3 DNA sequence: TGTGCCAGCAGCTTACACCAGGGTACTGAAGCTTTCTTT. Translation gives CASSLHQGTEAFF.

V is TRBV4-1 and J is TRBJ1-4; 10 bases are shared with TRBD1. From germline, CDR1 is MGHRA and CDR2 YSYEKL. The CDR3 runs to 15 residues. Losses at the gene ends were 3 bases for V and 8 bases for J; bases not matched to a gene: 6. CDR3 sequence: CASSQTGGAEEKLFF. The CDR3 coding sequence is TGCGCCAGCAGCCAGACAGGGGGCGCGGAAGAAAAACTGTTTTTT.

The rearrangement joins TRBV4-1 to TRBJ2-5; D is undetermined. CDR3 length: 14 residues. Germline CDR1 and CDR2: MGHRA and YSYEKL. V was shortened by 0 bases and J by 2 bases, with 7 bases between the two germline ends. The CDR3 DNA follows: TGCGCCAGCAGCCAAGACCGGTGGCAAGAGACCCAGTACTTC. Its translation is CASSQDRWQETQYF.

The V call is TRBV19, the J call TRBJ2-2; 9 bases fit TRBD2. V gave up 6 bases and J gave up 3 bases; unmatched junction bases: 5. Germline values: CDR1 LNHDA, CDR2 SQIVND (reference sequence). The CDR3 is made up of 15 amino acids. In nucleotides, the CDR3 is TGTGCCAGTAGACCTAGCGGGGCGGACACCGGGGAGCTGTTTTTT. Encoded protein: CASRPSGADTGELFF.

The rearrangement links TRBV5-1 to TRBJ1-4, with 9 bases lining up with TRBD1. The V gene end was trimmed by 5 bases and the J gene end by 0 bases; junction bases not matched to a gene: 8. In germline, CDR1 is SGHRS, CDR2 YFSETQ. The CDR3 has 17 residues. CDR3 bases: TGCGCCAGCAGTTCGGGACAGGGCACTGCAACTAATGAAAAACTGTTTTTT. Its protein is CASSSGQGTATNEKLFF.

The rearrangement uses TRBV20-1 and TRBJ2-3; D is unclear. CDR1 and CDR2 (germline): DFQATT, SNEGSKA (reference sequence). V was cut by 6 bases and J by 4 bases, with 8 bases left in between. The CDR3 totals 11 residues. In nucleotides, the CDR3 is TGCAGTGCGGCGGTTGCAGATACGCAGTATTTT. Its translation is CSAAVADTQYF.